The present entry profiles one T cell receptor beta chain with its context. Trimming removed 0 bases from V and 5 bases from J, with 15 bases in between. Germline lookup yields CDR1 SGHRS and CDR2 YFSETQ. This CDR3 has 17 residues. The repertoire was sequenced with immunoSEQ multiplex PCR; TCRdb's copy has only in-frame clones and lacks some. The sample holds roughly 300,000 clones, about 90% seen once. The entry originates in a study of blood T cell repertoires in COVID-19. The sequence derives from a man between 18 and 29 years old who had recovered from COVID-19. Sequencing was carried out using peripheral blood. V is TRBV5-1 and J is TRBJ1-6; possible D gene TRBD1, 6 bases. The CDR3 is CASSLESWGRNNSPLHF. The CDR3 DNA sequence: TGCGCCAGCAGCTTGGAGTCGTGGGGGCGGAATAATTCACCCCTCCACTTT.